Shown below are 15 T cell receptor beta chains from a single sample sequenced in a study of CXCR3-negative and CXCR3-positive naive CD8 T cells. These TCRs' antigens remain unknown. Libraries of TRB cDNA were made by 5' RACE and carried UMIs. TCRdb derives one entry per CDR3 protein from the 5' RACE reads, leaving out DNA. Across about 60,000 distinct CDR3 sequences, the top ten clones capture about 0.78% of the sample. Study-wide results and caveats: Naive cells that were CXCR3-positive had more hydrophobic TRB CDR3s (compared with CXCR3-negative naive cells).

The sequenced sample was naive CXCR3+ CD8+ T cells from blood. The subset denotes: CD45RO-CCR7+CD27+CD95- naive CD8+ T cells expressing CXCR3 (TNR3+). The source of these receptors is a human donor in good health. Some clones in this sample may be carry-over from other donors' samples.

The CDR3 protein is CAVEKGARGTGELFF. This chain joins TRBV6-5 and TRBJ2-2; TCRdb gives TRBD1 as the D gene, but with no DNA this cannot be confirmed. The CDR3 covers 15 residues. Germline loops: CDR1 MNHEY, CDR2 SVGAGI.

J is TRBJ1-3 and V is TRBV27; with no DNA, the TCRdb D assignment of TRBD1 cannot be verified. From germline, CDR1 is MNHEY and CDR2 SMNVEV (reference sequence). The CDR3 totals 15 residues. The CDR3 spells CASSPGQGLGNTIYF.

The V gene is TRBV12-3 or TRBV12-4, the J gene TRBJ1-1. The CDR3 sequence is 13 residues long. The CDR3 loop is CASSWTKNTEAFF.

CDR3 residues: CSVGGGNGYTF. The chain employs TRBV29-1 and TRBJ1-2; TCRdb selects TRBD1, and the lack of DNA leaves this call unchecked. This CDR3 spans 11 amino acids. Germline V gives CDR1 SQVTM, CDR2 ANQGSEA.

V usage is TRBV5-4 and J usage is TRBJ1-2. Germline lookup yields CDR1 SGHNT and CDR2 YYREEE (reference sequence). This CDR3 spans 12 amino acids. The CDR3 sequence is CASSPESYGYTF.

The chain recombines TRBV7-9 with TRBJ1-1; TCRdb gives TRBD1 as the D gene, but with no DNA this cannot be confirmed. CDR1 is SEHNR and CDR2 is FQNEAQ in the germline V gene (reference sequence). The CDR3 runs 13 residues. This CDR3 is CASSLSGDTEAFF.

The CDR3 sequence: CASSSRESDEKLFF. V usage is TRBV7-9 and J usage is TRBJ1-4. Germline values: CDR1 SEHNR, CDR2 FQNEAQ (reference sequence). This CDR3 has 14 amino acids.

The genes are TRBV28 and TRBJ1-5. The CDR3 consists of 16 residues. Looked up from germline, CDR1 is MDHEN and CDR2 is SYDVKM. CDR3 residues: CASSLLYSLSNQPQHF.

The chain couples TRBV19 to TRBJ2-7; the TCRdb D gene call, TRBD1, has no DNA to confirm it. The CDR3 loop spans 15 amino acids. Per the germline V gene, CDR1 is LNHDA and CDR2 is SQIVND (reference sequence). The CDR3 is CASSAGQGAFYEQYF.

The V gene is TRBV20-1, the J gene TRBJ1-2. The CDR3 contains 11 residues. Germline V gene sequence: CDR1 DFQATT, CDR2 SNEGSKA (reference sequence). The CDR3 spells CSARPVYGYTF.

V is TRBV29-1 and J is TRBJ2-7; TCRdb designates TRBD2, a call that cannot be tested without DNA. The CDR3 extends over 13 amino acids. In germline, CDR1 is SQVTM, CDR2 ANQGSEA. The CDR3 reads CSAAEGRTYEQYF.

The J gene is TRBJ2-2, the V gene TRBV7-9; TCRdb proposes TRBD1, but this gene call is untestable without DNA. The germline V gene encodes CDR1 SEHNR and CDR2 FQNEAQ (reference sequence). CDR3 length equals 16 residues. The CDR3 sequence is CASSLDSERNTGELFF.

The CDR3 sequence: CASSSPSSTDTQYF. The chain employs TRBV12-3 or TRBV12-4 and TRBJ2-3; TCRdb selects TRBD2, and the lack of DNA leaves this call unchecked. The CDR3 has 14 residues.

The rearrangement joins TRBV7-9 to TRBJ1-6. This CDR3 has 15 amino acids. Germline V gene sequence: CDR1 SEHNR, CDR2 FQNEAQ (reference sequence). The CDR3 loop reads CASSFLAGDNSPLHF.

The CDR3 spells CASSSYTGELFF. The chain is built from TRBV7-3 and TRBJ2-2. This CDR3 comprises 12 residues. Germline loops: CDR1 SGHTA, CDR2 FQGTGA.